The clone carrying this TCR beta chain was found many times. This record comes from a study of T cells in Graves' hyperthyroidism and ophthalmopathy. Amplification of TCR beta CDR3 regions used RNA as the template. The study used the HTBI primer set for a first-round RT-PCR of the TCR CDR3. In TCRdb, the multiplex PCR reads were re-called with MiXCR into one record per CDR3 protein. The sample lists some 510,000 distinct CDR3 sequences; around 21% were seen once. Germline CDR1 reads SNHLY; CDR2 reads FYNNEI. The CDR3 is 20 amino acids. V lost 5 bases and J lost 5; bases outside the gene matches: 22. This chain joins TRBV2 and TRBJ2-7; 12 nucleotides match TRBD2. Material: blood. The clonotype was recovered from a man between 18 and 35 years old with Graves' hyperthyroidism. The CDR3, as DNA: TGTGCCAGCAGTCGAAGAGGCCCTAGGTCTAGCGGGGGGGCCAGACACGAGCAGTACTTC. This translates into CASSRRGPRSSGGARHEQYF.